This TCR beta chain was recorded in a study of response to subunit inactivated influenza vaccine. From the RT-PCR reads, TCRdb called clonotypes with MiXCR, one entry per CDR3 protein. This sample has about 520,000 distinct CDR3 sequences, with about 25% found just once. With respect to this clonotype: The junction shows a germline mismatch at one end, possibly a read error.

The CDR3 has 14 amino acids. Germline V CDR1 and CDR2: SSHAT, FNYEAQ (reference sequence). The chain is built from TRBV7-7 and TRBJ2-1; 9 nucleotides line up with TRBD2. The input for sequencing was CD4+ T cells sorted from PBMCs, taken about 5 days after vaccination. The receptor comes from a man between 45 and 60 years old who received an inactivated influenza vaccine. The chain's CDR3 is CASSPSGLAGTWFF. As DNA, the CDR3 is TGTGCTAGCAGCCCGTCAGGGCTAGCGGGGACTTGGTTCTTC.